A single sample gave rise to the 14 T cell receptor beta chains below, sequenced in a study of CD8 T cells in Susac syndrome (dated by TCRdb to 2018 to 2020). The library relied on the immunoSEQ multiplex PCR assay. RNA was extracted using the RNeasy kit, and roughly 0.45 to 1 microgram was reverse transcribed with random hexamers. TCRdb reran the public reads through fastp at Q25 and MiXCR, keeping productive beta chains. Every distinct CDR3 protein forms one entry, paired with its most common genes and DNA. The sample contains around 80,000 distinct CDR3 sequences, approximately 96% of them found a single time. In total, the top ten clones hold around 0.43% of the sample. Material for sequencing was CD8+ T cells from PBMCs. Receptor source: a human donor with Susac syndrome.

The chain combines TRBV7-9 with TRBJ2-3, with D possibly TRBD2 on 5 matching bases. The ends were cut back, 4 bases at V and 1 base at J, with 12 bases in the middle. The CDR3 runs to 15 residues. Germline loops: CDR1 SEHNR, CDR2 FQNEAQ (reference sequence). The CDR3 region has the DNA TGTGCCAGCAGCTCCATGAGGGTGGGCACAGATACGCAGTATTTT. As protein: CASSSMRVGTDTQYF.

This clonotype showed up just once. The gene calls are TRBV23-1 and TRBJ2-1; 12 nucleotides align to TRBD2. TRBV23-1 is identified as an open reading frame with a role that is uncertain. The CDR3 runs 14 residues. Germline trimming cut 8 bases from V and 8 bases from J; bases unmatched to any gene: 7. The CDR3 nucleotides read TGCGCCAGCTTACTAGCGGGAGGACCCGATGAGCAGTTCTTC. It codes for CASLLAGGPDEQFF.

In this sample, this clonotype turned up once. The V and J genes are TRBV29-1 and TRBJ2-3, with 7 bases that match TRBD2. The CDR3 extends over 13 amino acids. V dropped 7 bases and J dropped 0; count of bases not matched to a gene: 4. From germline, CDR1 is SQVTM and CDR2 ANQGSEA. The CDR3 nucleotides are TGCAGCGGGACGGGACTAAGCACAGATACGCAGTATTTT. Translation: CSGTGLSTDTQYF.

The chain employs TRBV9 and TRBJ2-7; tentatively, D is TRBD1 or TRBD2 (5 bases each). This CDR3 is 14 amino acids long. The V gene lost 0 bases and the J gene lost 3 bases, with 10 bases spanning the gap. The V gene's germline CDR1 is SGDLS and CDR2 YYNGEE. This CDR3 reads CASSVDGTVYEQYF. CDR3 coding DNA: TGTGCCAGCAGCGTAGATGGGACCGTCTACGAGCAGTACTTC.

The chain has TRBV12-3 or TRBV12-4 and TRBJ1-1; possibly TRBD1 for D (6 bases). The ends were cut back, 1 base at V and 9 bases at J, with 12 bases in the middle. The CDR3 totals 13 residues. CDR3 sequence reads: CASSLVVGTQAFF. CDR3 bases: TGTGCCAGCAGTTTAGTAGTCGGGACACAAGCTTTCTTT.

The genes are TRBV13 and TRBJ2-1; TRBD2 matches 11 bases. The CDR3 totals 15 residues. J was trimmed by 6 bases and V by 5 bases; bases with no gene match: 6. Per the germline V gene, CDR1 is PRHDT and CDR2 is FYEKMQ (reference sequence). The CDR3 DNA reads as TGTGCCAGCAGCGCTCCGGGACTAGCGGCCAATGAGCAGTTCTTC. Its protein product is CASSAPGLAANEQFF.

The chain carries TRBV28 and TRBJ2-5; perhaps TRBD2 as D (6 bases). Germline CDR1 reads MDHEN; CDR2 reads SYDVKM. Trimming took off 5 bases at V and 0 bases at J, with 10 bases between the two ends. The CDR3 has 14 amino acids. CDR3 sequence: CASSARGYQETQYF. For the CDR3, the DNA is TGTGCCAGCAGTGCGCGGGGATACCAAGAGACCCAGTACTTC.

This clonotype appeared once. The V and J genes are TRBV28 and TRBJ2-2; TRBD2 matches 13 bases. The CDR3 loop spans 17 amino acids. V lost 5 bases and J lost 0; bases outside the gene matches: 3. Germline assignment: CDR1 MDHEN and CDR2 SYDVKM. CDR3 residues: CASSEGLAGTNTGELFF. CDR3 in DNA: TGTGCCAGCAGTGAGGGACTAGCGGGAACGAACACCGGGGAGCTGTTTTTT.

J is TRBJ1-1 and V is TRBV7-6, with D perhaps TRBD1 (5 bases). The V end lost 1 base, the J end lost 4 bases, and 13 bases lay between the germline ends. The germline V gene has CDR1 SGHVS and CDR2 FNYEAQ. The CDR3 has 15 residues. The CDR3 reads CASSLGAGRGTEAFF. CDR3 in DNA: TGTGCCAGCAGCTTAGGAGCGGGACGGGGCACTGAAGCTTTCTTT.

This sequence joins TRBV5-6 and TRBJ2-5; no definite D call. With 4 bases removed from V and 0 bases from J, the gap between germline ends came to 7 bases. The CDR3 extends over 13 amino acids. Germline V gene sequence: CDR1 SGHDT, CDR2 YYEEEE. The CDR3 spells CASSPRDQETQYF. CDR3 in DNA: TGTGCCAGCAGCCCCCGGGACCAAGAGACCCAGTACTTC.

V and J are TRBV5-1 and TRBJ2-7; 10 bases agree with TRBD2. The trim removed 4 bases at V and 1 base at J, leaving 8 bases unmatched. The CDR3 has 16 amino acids. CDR1 and CDR2 (germline): SGHRS, YFSETQ. The CDR3 spells CASSPLAGDASYEQYF. In nucleotides, the CDR3 is TGCGCCAGCAGCCCCCTAGCGGGAGACGCGTCCTACGAGCAGTACTTC. Looking up the rest from reference TRBV5-1 and TRBJ2-7 gives the full variable domain: KAGVTQTPRYLIKTRGQQVTLSCSPISGHRSVSWYQQTPGQGLQFLFEYFSETQRNKGNFPGRFSGRQFSNSRSEMNVSTLELGDSALYLCASSPLAGDASYEQYFGPGTRLTVT.

The CDR3 loop is CASSQDRRRTNPRETQYF. CDR3 nucleotide sequence: TGTGCCAGCAGCCAAGATCGCCGCCGGACTAACCCCCGAGAGACCCAGTACTTC. The J gene is TRBJ2-5, the V gene TRBV14; D may be TRBD2 (6 bases). V lost 0 bases and J 4 bases, leaving 21 bases between the germline ends. This CDR3 region has 18 residues. Looked up from germline, CDR1 is SGHDN and CDR2 is FVKESK.

This clonotype was picked up one time. The chain employs TRBV20-1 and TRBJ2-3; 7 nucleotides agree with TRBD1. The CDR3 sequence is 15 residues long. Germline CDR1 reads DFQATT; CDR2 reads SNEGSKA (reference sequence). The ends lost 0 bases at V and 3 bases at J; junction bases unmatched: 6. CDR3 coding DNA: TGCAGTGCTAGAGATGGGGCAGGGGGTACAGATACGCAGTATTTT. It encodes CSARDGAGGTDTQYF.

V usage is TRBV7-9 and J usage is TRBJ1-1; 9 bases match TRBD1. The CDR3 has 14 amino acids. The germline gives CDR1 SEHNR, CDR2 FQNEAQ (reference sequence). V lost 5 bases, J lost 3 bases, and 4 bases stayed unmatched. DNA of the CDR3: TGTGCCAGCAGCATAGACAGGGGGGACACTGAAGCTTTCTTT. Translated: CASSIDRGDTEAFF. Using reference TRBV7-9 and TRBJ1-1 for the parts outside the CDR3, the full variable domain is DTGVSQNPRHKITKRGQNVTFRCDPISEHNRLYWYRQTLGQGPEFLTYFQNEAQLEKSRLLSDRFSAERPKGSFSTLEIQRTEQGDSAMYLCASSIDRGDTEAFFGQGTRLTVV.